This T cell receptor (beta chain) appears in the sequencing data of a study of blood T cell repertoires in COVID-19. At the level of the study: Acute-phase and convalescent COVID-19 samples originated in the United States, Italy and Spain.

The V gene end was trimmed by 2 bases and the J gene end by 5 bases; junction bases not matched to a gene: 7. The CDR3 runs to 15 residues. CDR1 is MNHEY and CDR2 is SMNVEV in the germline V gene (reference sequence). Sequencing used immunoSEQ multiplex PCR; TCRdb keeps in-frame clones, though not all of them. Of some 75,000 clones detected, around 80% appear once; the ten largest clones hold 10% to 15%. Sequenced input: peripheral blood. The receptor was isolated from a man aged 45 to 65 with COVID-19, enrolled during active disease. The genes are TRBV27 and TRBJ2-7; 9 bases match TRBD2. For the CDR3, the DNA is TGTGCCAGCAGTTTACAAGGGACTAGCTACCACGAGCAGTACTTC. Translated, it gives CASSLQGTSYHEQYF.